The clone carrying this T cell receptor beta chain was detected ten times or more. The antigen is unknown. The CDR3 goes on 3 residues after the read ends, and that part is filled in from the germline J gene. This table comes from immunoSEQ multiplex PCR, and its TCRdb copy is limited to in-frame clones, with some not included. The sample shows around 81,000 clones, no singletons; the ten largest hold approximately 0.81%. This specimen belongs to a study of T cell clonality in common variable immunodeficiency. Overall study findings and caveats: Repertoire-complication correlations in CVID were limited by patient heterogeneity. Authors noted CVID clonality's cause needs subpopulation repertoire sequencing. Reportedly, TCR beta sequences from common variable immunodeficiency showed fewer deletions and N-nucleotide insertions.

CDR3 length: 13 residues. With 3 bases removed from V and 2 bases from J, the gap between germline ends came to 7 bases. Looked up from germline, CDR1 is ENHRY and CDR2 is SYGVKD. V and J are TRBV10-3 and TRBJ2-5, with a tentative D call TRBD1 (6 bases). What was sequenced was peripheral blood mononuclear cells. The source of this sequence is a person between 18 and 69 years old in good health. CDR3 DNA, as far as it was read: TGTGCCATCAGTGAAGGGGGACAAGAGACC. Protein sequence: CAISEGGQET. The CDR3 in full is CAISEGGQETQYF.